Sequencing of this T cell receptor beta chain was carried out in a study of vaccination effects on CD4 cells after COVID-19. Here immunoSEQ multiplex PCR was the method, and the copy in TCRdb shows in-frame clones only, minus some. Among 50,000 to 60,000 clones listed, nearly 80% were seen once. This clone has a handful of counts. Antigen: not known. Following culture for under 12 days, CD4+ T cells were isolated. It was two doses of either the BNT162b2 or mRNA-1273 vaccine that participants received. Trimming took 2 bases from V and 4 from J, leaving 14 bases between them. The CDR3 covers 16 residues. CDR1 and CDR2 (germline): MRHNA, SNTAGT.

The sequenced sample was CD4+ T cells from PBMCs cultured without peptide, obtained after COVID-19 vaccination. The clonotype originates from a human donor who received a COVID-19 vaccine. The chain has TRBV6-4 and TRBJ1-4, with a tentative D call TRBD1 (5 bases). The CDR3 sequence: CASSDVMDTGNEKLFF. The CDR3 bases are TGTGCCAGCAGTGACGTAATGGACACGGGTAATGAAAAACTGTTTTTT.